The 3 T cell receptor beta chains given below trace back to one sample, sequenced in a study of blood T cell repertoires in COVID-19. The data were produced by immunoSEQ multiplex PCR, yet TCRdb's version contains in-frame clones alone and is incomplete. The sample carries about 190,000 clones, 70% to 90% recorded once. The sequencing sample was made of peripheral blood. These receptors were obtained from a woman between 35 and 50 years old who had recovered from COVID-19.

The rearrangement joins TRBV19 to TRBJ2-7, with TRBD1 matching over 9 bases. The V and J ends lost 10 bases and 0 bases, in that order; junction bases with no gene match: 10. The CDR3 is 15 amino acids. The germline gives CDR1 LNHDA, CDR2 SQIVND (reference sequence). CDR3 nucleotide sequence: TGTGCCACCGCAACCGGGACAGGGAACTCCTACGAGCAGTACTTC. Its translation is CATATGTGNSYEQYF.

The chain uses TRBV2 and TRBJ1-4; TRBD1 matches at 7 bases. Germline V gene sequence: CDR1 SNHLY, CDR2 FYNNEI. This CDR3 is 15 amino acids long. The V and J ends lost 2 bases and 4 bases, in that order; junction bases with no gene match: 4. This chain's CDR3 is CASSERRDSNEKLFF. The CDR3 nucleotides are TGTGCCAGCAGTGAACGGCGGGACAGTAATGAAAAACTGTTTTTT.

V and J are TRBV5-1 and TRBJ2-1, with a possible D match to TRBD1 (5 bases). In germline, CDR1 is SGHRS, CDR2 YFSETQ. The CDR3 has 13 amino acids. Trimming removed 2 bases at V and 4 bases at J, with 7 bases between. The CDR3 DNA follows: TGCGCCAGCAGCTTCCGACAGTACAATGAGCAGTTCTTC. Its protein is CASSFRQYNEQFF.